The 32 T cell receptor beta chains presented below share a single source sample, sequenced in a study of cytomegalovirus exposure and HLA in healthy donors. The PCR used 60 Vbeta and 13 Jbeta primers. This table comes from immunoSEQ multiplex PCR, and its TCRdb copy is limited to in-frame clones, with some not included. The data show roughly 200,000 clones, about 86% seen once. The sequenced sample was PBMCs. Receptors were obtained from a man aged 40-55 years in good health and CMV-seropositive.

The CDR3 protein is CASIMGTANYGYTF. The CDR3 DNA reads as TGTGCCAGCATTATGGGGACAGCCAACTATGGCTACACCTTC. The chain recombines TRBV6-1 with TRBJ1-2; TRBD1 matches at 7 bases. Germline assignment: CDR1 MNHNS and CDR2 SASEGT. This CDR3 has 14 residues. After removal of 7 bases from V and 2 bases from J, the junction contained 7 bases not matched to a gene.

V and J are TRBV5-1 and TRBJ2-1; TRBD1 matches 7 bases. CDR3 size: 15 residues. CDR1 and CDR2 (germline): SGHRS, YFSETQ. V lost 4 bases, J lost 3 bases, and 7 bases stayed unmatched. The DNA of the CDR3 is TGCGCCAGCAGCGCCGACAGGGCCTACTACAATGAGCAGTTCTTC. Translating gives CASSADRAYYNEQFF.

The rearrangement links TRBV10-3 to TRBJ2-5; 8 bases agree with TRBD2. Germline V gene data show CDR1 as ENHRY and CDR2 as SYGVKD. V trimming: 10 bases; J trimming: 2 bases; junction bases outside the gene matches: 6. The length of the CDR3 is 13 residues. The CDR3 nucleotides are TGTGCCAGCCAACTAGCGGTTCAAGAGACCCAGTACTTC. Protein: CASQLAVQETQYF.

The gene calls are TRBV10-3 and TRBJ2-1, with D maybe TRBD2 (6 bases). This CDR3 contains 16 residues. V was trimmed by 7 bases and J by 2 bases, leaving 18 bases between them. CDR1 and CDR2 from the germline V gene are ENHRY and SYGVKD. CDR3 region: CAITPGGGPAYNEQFF. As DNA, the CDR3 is TGTGCCATCACCCCCGGGGGAGGCCCTGCCTACAATGAGCAGTTCTTC.

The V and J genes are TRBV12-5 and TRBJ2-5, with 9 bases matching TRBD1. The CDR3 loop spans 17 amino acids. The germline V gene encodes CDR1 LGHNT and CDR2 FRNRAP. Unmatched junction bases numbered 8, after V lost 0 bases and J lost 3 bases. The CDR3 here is CASGLVRDWTGEETQYF. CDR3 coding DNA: TGTGCTAGTGGTTTGGTACGGGATTGGACAGGGGAAGAGACCCAGTACTTC.

The chain's CDR3 is CASSIGRGPYEQYF. As DNA, the CDR3 is TGTGCCAGCAGTATCGGGCGGGGACCCTACGAGCAGTACTTC. The chain links TRBV6-6 to TRBJ2-7; a possible D gene is TRBD2 (6 bases). There are 14 residues in the CDR3. V was cut by 5 bases and J by 2 bases, with 13 bases left in between. CDR1 and CDR2 (germline): MNHNY, SVGAGI (reference sequence).

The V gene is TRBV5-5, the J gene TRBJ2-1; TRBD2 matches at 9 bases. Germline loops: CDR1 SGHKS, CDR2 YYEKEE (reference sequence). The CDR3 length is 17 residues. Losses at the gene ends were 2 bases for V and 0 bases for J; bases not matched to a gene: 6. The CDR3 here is CASSFGTSFFSYNEQFF. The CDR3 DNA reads TGTGCCAGCAGCTTCGGGACTAGCTTCTTCTCCTACAATGAGCAGTTCTTC.

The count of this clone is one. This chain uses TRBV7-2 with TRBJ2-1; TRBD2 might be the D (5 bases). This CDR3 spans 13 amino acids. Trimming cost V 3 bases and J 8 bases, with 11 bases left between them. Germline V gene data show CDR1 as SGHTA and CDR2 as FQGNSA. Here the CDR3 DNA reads TGTGCCAGCAGCTTTGGAGAGGAGGATGAGCAGTTCTTC. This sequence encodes CASSFGEEDEQFF.

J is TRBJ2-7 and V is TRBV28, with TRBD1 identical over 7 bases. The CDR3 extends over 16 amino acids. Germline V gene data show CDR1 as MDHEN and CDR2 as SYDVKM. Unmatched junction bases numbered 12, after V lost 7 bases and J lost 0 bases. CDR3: CASIPAGTVFSYEQYF. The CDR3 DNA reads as TGTGCCAGCATTCCTGCCGGGACAGTTTTCTCCTACGAGCAGTACTTC.

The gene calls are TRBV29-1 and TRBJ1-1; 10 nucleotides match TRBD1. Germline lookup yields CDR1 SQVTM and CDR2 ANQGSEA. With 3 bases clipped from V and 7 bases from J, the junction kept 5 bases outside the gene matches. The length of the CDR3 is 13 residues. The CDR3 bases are TGCAGCGTTGAGGACAGGGGGAAGGATGAAGCTTTCTTT. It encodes CSVEDRGKDEAFF.

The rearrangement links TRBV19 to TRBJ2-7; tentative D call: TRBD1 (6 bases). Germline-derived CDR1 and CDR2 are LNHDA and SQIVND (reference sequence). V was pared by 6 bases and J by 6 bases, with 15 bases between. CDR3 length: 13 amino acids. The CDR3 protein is CASSGNRAGEQYF. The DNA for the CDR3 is TGTGCCAGTAGCGGAAACAGGGCGGGCGAGCAGTACTTC.

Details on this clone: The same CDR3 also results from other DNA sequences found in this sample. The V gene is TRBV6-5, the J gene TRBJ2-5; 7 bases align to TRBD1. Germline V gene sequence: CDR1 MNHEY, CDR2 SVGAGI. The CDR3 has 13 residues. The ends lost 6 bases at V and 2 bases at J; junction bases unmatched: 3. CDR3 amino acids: CASSRDRQETQYF. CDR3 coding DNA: TGTGCCAGCAGCCGGGACAGACAAGAGACCCAGTACTTC.

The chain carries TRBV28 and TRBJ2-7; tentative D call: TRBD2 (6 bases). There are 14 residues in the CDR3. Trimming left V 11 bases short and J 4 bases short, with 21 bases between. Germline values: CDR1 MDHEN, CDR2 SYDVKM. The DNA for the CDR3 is TGTGCCTCCCTTAATGGGGAGGTTGGGTACGAGCAGTACTTC. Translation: CASLNGEVGYEQYF.

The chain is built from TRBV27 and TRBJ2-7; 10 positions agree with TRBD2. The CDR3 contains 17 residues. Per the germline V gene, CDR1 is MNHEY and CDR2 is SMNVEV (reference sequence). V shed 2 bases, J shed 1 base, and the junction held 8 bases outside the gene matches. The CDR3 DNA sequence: TGTGCCAGCAGTTTAGCCTTCCCGGGACTAGCGTCCTACGAGCAGTACTTC. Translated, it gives CASSLAFPGLASYEQYF.

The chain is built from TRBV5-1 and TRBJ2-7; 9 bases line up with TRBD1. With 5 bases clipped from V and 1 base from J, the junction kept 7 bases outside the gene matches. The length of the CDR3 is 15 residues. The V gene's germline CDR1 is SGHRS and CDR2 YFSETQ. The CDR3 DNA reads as TGCGCCAGCAGTTCATCCGGGACAGGGTCCTACGAGCAGTACTTC. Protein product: CASSSSGTGSYEQYF.

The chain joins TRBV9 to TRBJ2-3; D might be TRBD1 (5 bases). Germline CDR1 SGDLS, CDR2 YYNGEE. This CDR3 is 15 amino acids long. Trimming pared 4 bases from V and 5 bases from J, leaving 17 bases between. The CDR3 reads CASSLGWQGGDTQYF. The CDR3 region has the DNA TGTGCCAGCAGCCTAGGGTGGCAGGGCGGAGATACGCAGTATTTT.

DNA for the CDR3: TGTGCCGACAACCCGGCGGGAGGAGGCGGTGAGCAGTTCTTC. It codes for CADNPAGGGGEQFF. The V call is TRBV27, the J call TRBJ2-1; 8 nucleotides agree with TRBD2. V lost 11 bases to trimming and J lost 9 bases; unmatched junction nucleotides: 15. This CDR3 is built from 14 residues. CDR1 and CDR2 (germline): MNHEY, SMNVEV (reference sequence).

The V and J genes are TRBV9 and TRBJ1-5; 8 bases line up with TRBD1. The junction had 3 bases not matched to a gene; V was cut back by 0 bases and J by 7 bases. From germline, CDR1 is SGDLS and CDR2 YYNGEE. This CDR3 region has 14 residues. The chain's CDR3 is CASSVGTGMQPQHF. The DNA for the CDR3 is TGTGCCAGCAGCGTAGGGACAGGGATGCAGCCCCAGCATTTT.

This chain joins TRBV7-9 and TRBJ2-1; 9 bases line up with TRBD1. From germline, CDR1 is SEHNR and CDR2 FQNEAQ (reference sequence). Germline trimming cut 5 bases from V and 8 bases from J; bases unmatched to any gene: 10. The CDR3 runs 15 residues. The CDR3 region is CASSRDRGGRDEQFF. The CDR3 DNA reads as TGTGCCAGCAGCAGAGACAGGGGGGGTAGGGATGAGCAGTTCTTC.

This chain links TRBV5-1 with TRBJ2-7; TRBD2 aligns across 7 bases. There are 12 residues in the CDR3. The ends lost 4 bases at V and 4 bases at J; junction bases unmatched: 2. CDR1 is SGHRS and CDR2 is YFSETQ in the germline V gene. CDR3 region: CASSKREYEQYF. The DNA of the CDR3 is TGCGCCAGCAGCAAGCGGGAATACGAGCAGTACTTC.

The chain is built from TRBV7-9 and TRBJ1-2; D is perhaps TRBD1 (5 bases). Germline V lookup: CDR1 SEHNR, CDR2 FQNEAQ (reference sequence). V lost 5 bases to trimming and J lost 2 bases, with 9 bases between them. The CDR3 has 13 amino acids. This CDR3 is CASSQGQNYGYTF. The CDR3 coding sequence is TGTGCCAGCAGCCAGGGCCAAAACTATGGCTACACCTTC.

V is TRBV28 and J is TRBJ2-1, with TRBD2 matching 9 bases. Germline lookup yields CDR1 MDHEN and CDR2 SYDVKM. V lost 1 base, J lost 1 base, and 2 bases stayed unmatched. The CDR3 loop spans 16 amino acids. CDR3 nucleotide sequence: TGTGCCAGCAGTTTATCCGCGGGAGGGTCCTACAATGAGCAGTTCTTC. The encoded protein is CASSLSAGGSYNEQFF.

CDR3 bases: TGTGCCAGCAGTTACTCGACAGGGAACGGCTACACCTTC. It is translated as CASSYSTGNGYTF. This sequence joins TRBV6-5 and TRBJ1-2; 7 positions agree with TRBD1. Trimming cost V 0 bases and J 8 bases; bases outside gene matches: 3. This CDR3 spans 13 amino acids. CDR1 is MNHEY and CDR2 is SVGAGI in the germline V gene.

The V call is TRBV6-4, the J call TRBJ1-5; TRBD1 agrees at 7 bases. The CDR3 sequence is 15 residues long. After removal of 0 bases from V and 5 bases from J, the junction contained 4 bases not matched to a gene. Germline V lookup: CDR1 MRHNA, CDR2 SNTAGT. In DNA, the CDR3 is TGTGCCAGCAGTGACTCAGGGGGCTCTGATCAGCCCCAGCATTTT. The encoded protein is CASSDSGGSDQPQHF.

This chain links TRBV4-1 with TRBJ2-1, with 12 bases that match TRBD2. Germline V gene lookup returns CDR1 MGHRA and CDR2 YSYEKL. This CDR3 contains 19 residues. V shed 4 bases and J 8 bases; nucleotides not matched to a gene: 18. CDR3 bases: TGCGCCAGCAGCCCGATAGGGCTAGCGGGAGGGACCTCGAGAGATGAGCAGTTCTTC. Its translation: CASSPIGLAGGTSRDEQFF.

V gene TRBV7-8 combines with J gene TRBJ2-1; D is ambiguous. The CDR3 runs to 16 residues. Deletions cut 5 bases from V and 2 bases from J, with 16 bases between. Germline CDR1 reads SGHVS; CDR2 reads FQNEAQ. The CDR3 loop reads CASSPPSARAYNEQFF. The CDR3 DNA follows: TGTGCCAGCAGCCCACCCAGCGCAAGAGCCTACAATGAGCAGTTCTTC.

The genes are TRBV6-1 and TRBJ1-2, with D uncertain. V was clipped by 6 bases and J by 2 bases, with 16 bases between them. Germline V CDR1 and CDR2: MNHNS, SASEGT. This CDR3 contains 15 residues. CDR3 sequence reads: CASSQRRAVNYGYTF. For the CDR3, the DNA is TGTGCCAGCAGCCAAAGGAGGGCGGTGAACTATGGCTACACCTTC.

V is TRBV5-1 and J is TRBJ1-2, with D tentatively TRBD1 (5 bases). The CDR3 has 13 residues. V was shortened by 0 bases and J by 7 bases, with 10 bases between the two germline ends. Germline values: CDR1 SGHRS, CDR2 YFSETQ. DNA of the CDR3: TGCGCCAGCAGCTTGGGACAGAGGATTGGCTACACCTTC. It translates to CASSLGQRIGYTF.

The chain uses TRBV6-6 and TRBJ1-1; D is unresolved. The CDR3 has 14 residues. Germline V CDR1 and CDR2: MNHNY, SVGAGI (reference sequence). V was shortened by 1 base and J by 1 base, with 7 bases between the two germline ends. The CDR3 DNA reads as TGTGCCAGCAGTTACTTCCAGGCGAACACTGAAGCTTTCTTT. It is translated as CASSYFQANTEAFF.

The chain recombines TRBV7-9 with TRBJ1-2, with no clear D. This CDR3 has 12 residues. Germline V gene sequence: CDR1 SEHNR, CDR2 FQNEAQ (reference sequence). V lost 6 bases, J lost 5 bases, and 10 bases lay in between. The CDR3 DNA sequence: TGTGCCAGCAGTCCTCCTTCTTATGGCTACACCTTC. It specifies CASSPPSYGYTF. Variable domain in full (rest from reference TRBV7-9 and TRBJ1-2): DTGVSQNPRHKITKRGQNVTFRCDPISEHNRLYWYRQTLGQGPEFLTYFQNEAQLEKSRLLSDRFSAERPKGSFSTLEIQRTEQGDSAMYLCASSPPSYGYTFGSGTRLTVV.

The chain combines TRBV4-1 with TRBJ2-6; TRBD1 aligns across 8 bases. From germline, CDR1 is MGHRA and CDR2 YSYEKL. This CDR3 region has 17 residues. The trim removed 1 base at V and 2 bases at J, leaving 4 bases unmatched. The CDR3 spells CASSQGTGCAGANVLTF. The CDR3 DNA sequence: TGCGCCAGCAGCCAAGGGACAGGGTGTGCTGGGGCCAACGTCCTGACTTTC.

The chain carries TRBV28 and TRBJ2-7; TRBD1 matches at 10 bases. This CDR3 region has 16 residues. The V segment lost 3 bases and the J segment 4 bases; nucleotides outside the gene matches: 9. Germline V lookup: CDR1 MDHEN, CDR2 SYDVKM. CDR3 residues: CASSLEAGTGVYEQYF. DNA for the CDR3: TGTGCCAGCAGTTTGGAGGCCGGGACAGGGGTGTACGAGCAGTACTTC.